These 23 T cell receptor beta chains were sequenced from one sample in a study of glioma-infiltrating T cells. Using RNA template, CDR3s of TCR alpha and beta were amplified with iRepertoire arm-PCR. TCRdb re-called the multiplex PCR reads with MiXCR, one entry per CDR3 protein. The data contain around 43,000 distinct CDR3 sequences, approximately 20% of them singletons. The sample consisted of glioma tissue, nonneoplastic brain tissue, or PBMCs (not recorded which). These receptors came from a human donor with low-grade glioma or glioblastoma, undergoing nonglioma brain surgery, or in good health (not recorded which).

This clonotype was detected ten times or more. The chain has TRBV19 and TRBJ1-2, with D perhaps TRBD1 (5 bases). The ends were cut back, 5 bases at V and 5 bases at J, with 24 bases in the middle. Germline V gene data show CDR1 as LNHDA and CDR2 as SQIVND (reference sequence). This CDR3 contains 17 residues. CDR3 residues: CASSAPGYGGDLYGYTF. The CDR3 region has the DNA TGTGCCAGTAGTGCCCCCGGGTATGGAGGGGACTTATATGGCTACACCTTC. Full variable domain (rest looked up from reference TRBV19 and TRBJ1-2): DGGITQSPKYLFRKEGQNVTLSCEQNLNHDAMYWYRQDPGQGLRLIYYSQIVNDFQKGDIAEGYSVSREKKESFPLTVTSAQKNPTAFYLCASSAPGYGGDLYGYTFGSGTRLTVV.

In this sample, this clonotype turned up many times. J is TRBJ2-1 and V is TRBV7-3; 7 nucleotides line up with TRBD1. The CDR3 consists of 15 residues. Germline V gene data show CDR1 as SGHTA and CDR2 as FQGTGA. V shed 3 bases and J 3 bases; nucleotides not matched to a gene: 5. The CDR3 DNA sequence: TGTGCCAGCAGCTTGGCCAGGGGGAACTACAATGAGCAGTTCTTC. Amino acids: CASSLARGNYNEQFF.

This clonotype was observed many times. The chain links TRBV19 to TRBJ1-1, with a possible D match to TRBD1 (6 bases). Germline CDR1 LNHDA, CDR2 SQIVND (reference sequence). CDR3 length: 12 amino acids. V was trimmed by 7 bases and J by 4 bases, leaving 10 bases between them. The CDR3 coding sequence is TGTGCCAGTACGGTAGGGGGCACTGAAGCTTTCTTT. It codes for CASTVGGTEAFF.

This clonotype was picked up many times. This chain joins TRBV20-1 and TRBJ2-3; 8 bases are a match to TRBD1. V shed 6 bases, J shed 4 bases, and the junction held 12 bases outside the gene matches. Germline V gene data show CDR1 as DFQATT and CDR2 as SNEGSKA (reference sequence). The length of the CDR3 is 15 residues. CDR3 in amino acids: CSAARTGSMADTQYF. CDR3 DNA: TGCAGTGCGGCACGGACAGGGTCGATGGCAGATACGCAGTATTTT.

There are many counts of this clonotype. This sequence joins TRBV7-3 and TRBJ1-2, with 9 nucleotides matching TRBD1. Germline CDR1 SGHTA, CDR2 FQGTGA. The CDR3 runs to 16 residues. Unmatched junction bases numbered 8, after V lost 0 bases and J lost 6 bases. The DNA for the CDR3 is TGTGCCAGCAGCTTAACATCGGGGGGACAGGGAAATGGCTACACCTTC. Amino acid sequence: CASSLTSGGQGNGYTF.

This clonotype was detected ten times or more. The chain has TRBV2 and TRBJ2-3; possibly TRBD2 for D (6 bases). The V gene lost 7 bases and the J gene lost 2 bases, with 16 bases spanning the gap. The CDR3 is 15 amino acids. The germline V gene encodes CDR1 SNHLY and CDR2 FYNNEI. In nucleotides, the CDR3 is TGTGCCAGCAACCGTCTGGGGGGACCCACAGATACGCAGTATTTT. This sequence encodes CASNRLGGPTDTQYF.

The V call is TRBV7-3, the J call TRBJ2-7; 12 nucleotides match TRBD2. Germline V gives CDR1 SGHTA, CDR2 FQGTGA. This CDR3 region has 14 residues. V was clipped by 5 bases and J by 3 bases; unmatched bases: 2. As DNA, the CDR3 is TGTGCCAGCAGCCCGGGACTAGCGGGCTACGAGCAGTACTTC. Translated, it gives CASSPGLAGYEQYF. Combining the CDR3 with reference TRBV7-3 and TRBJ2-7 gives the whole variable domain GAGVSQTPSNKVTEKGKYVELRCDPISGHTALYWYRQSLGQGPEFLIYFQGTGAADDSGLPNDRFFAVRPEGSVSTLKIQRTERGDSAVYLCASSPGLAGYEQYFGPGTRLTVT.

This clonotype came up a few times. A much larger clone differs from this one at a single base, so this may be a read error. The DNA for the CDR3 is TGTGCCGGCAGCCTGGACAGTTACGAGCAGTACTTC. Its protein product is CAGSLDSYEQYF. This chain uses TRBV28 with TRBJ2-7; a possible D gene is TRBD1 (6 bases). The CDR3 is 12 amino acids. Germline V gene sequence: CDR1 MDHEN, CDR2 SYDVKM.

This clonotype was observed many times. The chain recombines TRBV7-6 with TRBJ2-1, with 10 nucleotides matching TRBD2. The junction had 7 bases not matched to a gene; V was cut back by 3 bases and J by 5 bases. The germline V gene has CDR1 SGHVS and CDR2 FNYEAQ. CDR3 length: 16 amino acids. The CDR3 is CASSFRRLAGDNEQFF. The DNA of the CDR3 is TGTGCCAGCAGCTTCCGGCGGCTAGCGGGGGACAATGAGCAGTTCTTC.

This clonotype occurred many times. This rearrangement joins TRBV28 to TRBJ1-1; 8 nucleotides align to TRBD1. The V gene's germline CDR1 is MDHEN and CDR2 SYDVKM. This CDR3 spans 14 amino acids. The trim removed 5 bases at V and 8 bases at J, leaving 10 bases unmatched. Here the CDR3 DNA reads TGTGCCAGCAGTCTCACAGGGGGAGACCACGAAGCTTTCTTT. Translation: CASSLTGGDHEAFF.

This clonotype was counted a few times. V gene TRBV12-3 or TRBV12-4 combines with J gene TRBJ2-7; D uncertain. Trimming cost V 6 bases and J 1 base, with 10 bases left between them. CDR3 length equals 13 residues. CDR3 sequence reads: CASSPSRSYEQYF. CDR3 coding DNA: TGTGCCAGCAGCCCCAGCAGGTCCTACGAGCAGTACTTC.

Regarding this clonotype: This may be a read error, as it is one base from a much larger clone. The gene calls are TRBV7-2 and TRBJ2-1; 8 bases match TRBD2. CDR1 and CDR2 (germline): SGHTA, FQGNSA. The CDR3 has 12 amino acids. This CDR3 is CASSSGSHEKFF. The CDR3 bases are TGTGCCAGCAGCAGCGGGAGCCATGAGAAGTTCTTC. The variable domain in full, completed from reference TRBV7-2 and TRBJ2-1, reads GAGVSQSPSNKVTEKGKDVELRCDPISGHTALYWYRQSLGQGLEFLIYFQGNSAPDKSGLPSDRFSAERTGGSVSTLTIQRTQQEDSAVYLCASSSGSHEKFFGPGTRLTVL.

In this sample, this clonotype is medium-sized. The CDR3 coding sequence is TGTGCCAGCAGCTCCGGGCCTTCGTTAGAGCAGTACTTC. It yields the protein CASSSGPSLEQYF. The chain is built from TRBV7-9 and TRBJ2-7; no reliable D call. Trimming shortened V by 4 bases and J by 7 bases, and 14 bases separated the two germline ends. This CDR3 has 13 amino acids. The germline V gene encodes CDR1 SEHNR and CDR2 FQNEAQ (reference sequence). Variable domain in full (rest from reference TRBV7-9 and TRBJ2-7): DTGVSQNPRHKITKRGQNVTFRCDPISEHNRLYWYRQTLGQGPEFLTYFQNEAQLEKSRLLSDRFSAERPKGSFSTLEIQRTEQGDSAMYLCASSSGPSLEQYFGPGTRLTVT.

A word on this clonotype: Being one base from a much bigger clone, this may be a read error. CDR3 loop: CAGWTGHNQPQHF. For the CDR3, the DNA is TGTGCCGGTTGGACAGGCCACAATCAGCCCCAGCATTTT. The chain employs TRBV28 and TRBJ1-5, with TRBD1 matching 7 bases. V lost 11 bases to trimming and J lost 3 bases; unmatched junction nucleotides: 7. This CDR3 is 13 amino acids long. The germline CDR1 and CDR2 sequences are MDHEN and SYDVKM.

This clonotype was detected many times. This chain joins TRBV4-1 and TRBJ1-6, with TRBD1 matching over 9 bases. The CDR3 has 17 amino acids. The trim removed 0 bases at V and 8 bases at J, leaving 8 bases unmatched. In germline, CDR1 is MGHRA, CDR2 YSYEKL. CDR3 sequence (DNA): TGCGCCAGCAGCCAAGATTTAGGACAGGGGTATGATTCACCCCTCCACTTT. Its translation is CASSQDLGQGYDSPLHF.

Ten or more counts support this clonotype. This chain uses TRBV10-1 with TRBJ2-7, with D unclear. The CDR3 loop spans 12 amino acids. Germline V lookup: CDR1 WNHNN, CDR2 SYGVQD (reference sequence). V was pared by 7 bases and J by 5 bases, with 12 bases between. In nucleotides, the CDR3 is TGCGCCAGCATAGGCCCATTGCACGAGCAGTACTTC. Translated: CASIGPLHEQYF.

On this clonotype: A read error may be the cause here, since a much bigger clone is one base away. The chain recombines TRBV7-9 with TRBJ1-1, with unresolved D. Germline values: CDR1 SEHNR, CDR2 FQNEAQ (reference sequence). The CDR3 runs 14 residues. The CDR3 region has the DNA TGTGCCAGCAGCTTAGGTTCAGCGAACGCTGAAGCTTTCTTT. Translation: CASSLGSANAEAFF.

Notes on this clonotype: A read error may account for a junction end that differs from germline. The CDR3 here is CARIFLVNDQFF. The CDR3 DNA is TGTGCCCGCATTTTCTTGGTCAATGATCAGTTCTTC. This chain connects TRBV27 to TRBJ2-1; no clear D gene. From germline, CDR1 is MNHEY and CDR2 SMNVEV (reference sequence). The CDR3 extends over 12 amino acids.

With regard to this clonotype: No conserved phenylalanine or tryptophan ends this CDR3, so it is likely a read error. The chain recombines TRBV3-1 with TRBJ2-3, with D hard to call. The germline V gene encodes CDR1 LGHDT and CDR2 YNNKEL (reference sequence). With 4 bases removed from V and 2 bases from J, the gap between germline ends came to 16 bases. This CDR3 is 16 amino acids long. CDR3 loop: CASSPRRMGITDTQYY. CDR3 coding DNA: TGTGCCAGCAGCCCAAGGCGGATGGGAATCACAGATACGCAGTATTAT.

A single count supports this clonotype. A read error may account for a junction end that differs from germline. V gene TRBV7-3 combines with J gene TRBJ2-1, with D perhaps matching TRBD2 (5 bases). The CDR3 extends over 16 amino acids. Per the germline V gene, CDR1 is SGHTA and CDR2 is FQGTGA. This CDR3 is CASSLQAARPYNQQFF. CDR3 sequence (DNA): TGTGCCAGCAGCTTACAAGCGGCCCGCCCCTACAATCAGCAGTTCTTC.

In this sample, this clonotype turned up a few times. This chain links TRBV5-5 with TRBJ1-5, with D possibly TRBD1 on 5 matching bases. V shed 4 bases and J shed 1 base, with 12 bases lying between them. The CDR3 runs to 15 residues. Germline V gene data show CDR1 as SGHKS and CDR2 as YYEKEE (reference sequence). The CDR3 loop is CASSHSPGSNQPQHF. CDR3 coding DNA: TGTGCCAGCAGCCACTCCCCAGGGAGCAATCAGCCCCAGCATTTT.

This clonotype was seen a handful of times. The V gene is TRBV5-1, the J gene TRBJ2-1; the D gene is possibly TRBD2 (6 bases). Germline V gives CDR1 SGHRS, CDR2 YFSETQ. This CDR3 spans 14 amino acids. The germline V and J ends were trimmed by 6 bases and 6 bases, with 16 bases remaining between them. CDR3 protein: CASTTGTPGNEQFF. CDR3 DNA: TGCGCCAGCACCACCGGGACTCCGGGCAATGAGCAGTTCTTC.

This clonotype was seen ten or more times. This chain uses TRBV6-2 or TRBV6-3 with TRBJ2-7; tentative D call: TRBD2 (6 bases). CDR3 length equals 13 residues. Trimming left V 2 bases short and J 2 bases short, with 7 bases between. Germline CDR1 and CDR2: MNHEY and SVGEGT. The CDR3 is CASSYAGTYEQYV. The CDR3 DNA follows: TGTGCCAGCAGTTACGCGGGGACCTACGAGCAGTACGTC.